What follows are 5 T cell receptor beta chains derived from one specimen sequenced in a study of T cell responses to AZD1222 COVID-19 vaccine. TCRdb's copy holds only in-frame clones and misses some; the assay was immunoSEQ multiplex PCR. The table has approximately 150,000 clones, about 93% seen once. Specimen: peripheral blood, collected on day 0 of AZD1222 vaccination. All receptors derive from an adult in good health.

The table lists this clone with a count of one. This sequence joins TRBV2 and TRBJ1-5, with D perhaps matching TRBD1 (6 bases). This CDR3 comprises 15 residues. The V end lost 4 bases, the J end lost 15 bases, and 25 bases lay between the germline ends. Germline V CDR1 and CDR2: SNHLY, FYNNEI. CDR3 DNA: TGTGCCAGCAGTGCCCGGGACAACCTTGCAAGTAGGGGGCATTTT. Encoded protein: CASSARDNLASRGHF.

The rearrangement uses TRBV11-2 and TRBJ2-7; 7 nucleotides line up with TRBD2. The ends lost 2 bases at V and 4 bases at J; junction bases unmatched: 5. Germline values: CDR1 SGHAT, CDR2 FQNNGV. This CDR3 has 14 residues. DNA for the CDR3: TGTGCCAGCAGCTTAAGCAGGGAGGGGTACGAGCAGTACGTC. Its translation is CASSLSREGYEQYV.

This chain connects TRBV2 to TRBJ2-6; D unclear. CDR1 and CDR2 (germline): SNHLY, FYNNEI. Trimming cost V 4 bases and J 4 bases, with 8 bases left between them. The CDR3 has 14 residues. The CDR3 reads CASSAVGGANVLTF. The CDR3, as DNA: TGTGCCAGCAGTGCAGTGGGGGGGGCCAACGTCCTGACTTTC. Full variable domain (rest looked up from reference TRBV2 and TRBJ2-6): EPEVTQTPSHQVTQMGQEVILRCVPISNHLYFYWYRQILGQKVEFLVSFYNNEISEKSEIFDDQFSVERPDGSNFTLKIRSTKLEDSAMYFCASSAVGGANVLTFGAGSRLTVL.

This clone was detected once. This chain's CDR3 is CASSTREGLDTQYF. In DNA form, the CDR3 reads TGTGCCAGTAGTACCCGGGAGGGCCTAGATACGCAGTATTTT. The rearrangement links TRBV19 to TRBJ2-3; 8 nucleotides align to TRBD2. After removal of 4 bases from V and 5 bases from J, the junction contained 5 bases not matched to a gene. There are 14 residues in the CDR3. The germline V gene encodes CDR1 LNHDA and CDR2 SQIVND (reference sequence).

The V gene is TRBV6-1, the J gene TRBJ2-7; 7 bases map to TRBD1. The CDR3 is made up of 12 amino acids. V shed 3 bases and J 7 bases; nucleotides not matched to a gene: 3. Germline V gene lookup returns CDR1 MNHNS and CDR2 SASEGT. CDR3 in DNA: TGTGCCAGCAGTGACGACAGGGCGGAGCAGTACGTC. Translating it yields CASSDDRAEQYV.